This TCR beta chain derives from a study of patients and donors after allogeneic stem cell transplantation. The ends were cut back, 4 bases at V and 2 bases at J, with 11 bases in the middle. CDR1 and CDR2 (germline): KGHDR, SFDVKD. CDR3 length: 15 residues. MiXCR was run by TCRdb on the RT-PCR reads, yielding one entry per CDR3 protein. The sample lists roughly 960,000 distinct CDR3 sequences, 15% to 20% occurring once. Specimen: blood, either unsorted or a sorted T cell fraction (not recorded which). V and J are TRBV24-1 and TRBJ1-5, with D unclear. The sequence was collected from a human donor who was either an allogeneic HSCT recipient or a stem cell or donor lymphocyte infusion donor (not recorded which). It is not recorded whose cells these are; they may come from a transplant donor. CDR3 in amino acids: CATSEASTGNQPQHF. Here the CDR3 DNA reads TGTGCCACCAGTGAGGCGAGCACGGGCAATCAGCCCCAGCATTTT.